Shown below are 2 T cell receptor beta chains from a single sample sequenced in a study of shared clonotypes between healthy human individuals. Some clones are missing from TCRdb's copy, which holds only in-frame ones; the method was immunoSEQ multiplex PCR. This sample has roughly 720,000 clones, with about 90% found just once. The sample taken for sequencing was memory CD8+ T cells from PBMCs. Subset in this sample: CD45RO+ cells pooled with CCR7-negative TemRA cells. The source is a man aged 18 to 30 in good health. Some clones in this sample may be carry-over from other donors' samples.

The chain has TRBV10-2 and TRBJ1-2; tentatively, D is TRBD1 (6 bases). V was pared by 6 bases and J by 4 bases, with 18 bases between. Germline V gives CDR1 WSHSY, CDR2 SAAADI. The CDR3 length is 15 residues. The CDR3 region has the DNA TGCGCCAGCAGAGAAGGACAGTCGAGTCCCTATGGCTACACCTTC. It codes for CASREGQSSPYGYTF.

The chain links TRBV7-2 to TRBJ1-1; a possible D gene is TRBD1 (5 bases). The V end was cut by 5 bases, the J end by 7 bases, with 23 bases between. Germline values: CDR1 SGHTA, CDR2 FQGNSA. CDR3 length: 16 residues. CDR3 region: CASSDRPGPVSYEAFF. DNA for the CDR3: TGTGCCAGCAGCGACCGACCGGGACCAGTAAGTTATGAAGCTTTCTTT. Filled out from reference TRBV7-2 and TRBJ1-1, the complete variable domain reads GAGVSQSPSNKVTEKGKDVELRCDPISGHTALYWYRQSLGQGLEFLIYFQGNSAPDKSGLPSDRFSAERTGGSVSTLTIQRTQQEDSAVYLCASSDRPGPVSYEAFFGQGTRLTVV.